This T cell receptor beta chain was identified during a study of response to subunit inactivated influenza vaccine. Study findings and constraints: After each seasonal influenza vaccination, few new T cells are recruited, the authors suggested.

The V gene's germline CDR1 is GTSNPN and CDR2 SVGIG (reference sequence). The CDR3 has 13 amino acids. V gave up 2 bases and J gave up 5 bases, with 10 bases separating them. One entry per CDR3 protein results from TCRdb running MiXCR on the RT-PCR reads. The sample includes 650,000 to 800,000 distinct CDR3 sequences, approximately 15% of them seen just once. This clonotype was seen a few times. The antigen remains unidentified. The source is a man aged 45 to 65 who received an inactivated influenza vaccine. This chain links TRBV30 with TRBJ2-1; D gene uncertain. Source: PBMCs from blood, taken 14 to 15 days before vaccination. DNA for the CDR3: TGTGCCTGGAGTCCTGGCGGACACAATGAGCAGTTCTTC. Protein product: CAWSPGGHNEQFF. The variable domain in full, completed from reference TRBV30 and TRBJ2-1, reads SQTIHQWPATLVQPVGSPLSLECTVEGTSNPNLYWYRQAAGRGLQLLFYSVGIGQISSEVPQNLSASRPQDRQFILSSKKLLLSDSGFYLCAWSPGGHNEQFFGPGTRLTVL.